A single sample gave rise to the 25 T cell receptor beta chains below, sequenced in a study of Graves' ophthalmopathy and Graves' hyperthyroidism (dated by TCRdb to the late 2010s). Instrument used: Illumina HiSeq 2000. TCR beta CDR3 regions were amplified from RNA transcripts for repertoire sequencing. The first round was an RT-PCR using HTBI primers with the Qiagen OneStep RT-PCR kit, and this first round was followed by a second-round multiplex PCR, then size selection and purification. TCRdb handled the public reads itself, with Q25 trimming in fastp and clone calling in MiXCR, and kept productive beta chains. Each entry merges the rows of one CDR3 protein and shows their most common DNA and genes. The sample records some 350,000 distinct CDR3 sequences, about a sixth of which are singletons. The ten largest clonotypes hold roughly 2.6% of the sample. The sequencing sample was made of peripheral blood. These receptors all come from an adult woman with stable Graves' hyperthyroidism.

This clonotype was seen many times. V is TRBV6-1 and J is TRBJ2-7, with TRBD1 as a possible D gene (6 bases). The CDR3 runs to 13 residues. Germline CDR1 and CDR2: MNHNS and SASEGT. Trimming removed 5 bases from V and 3 bases from J, with 11 bases in between. CDR3 bases: TGTGCCAGCAGTAGGGAGACAGGCTACGAGCAGTACTTC. Translated: CASSRETGYEQYF.

Many counts were recorded for this clonotype. The chain recombines TRBV29-1 with TRBJ1-5, with no clear D. V dropped 4 bases and J dropped 7 bases, with 17 bases sitting between them. Germline values: CDR1 SQVTM, CDR2 ANQGSEA. This CDR3 is 14 amino acids long. CDR3 in amino acids: CSVALEGINQPQHF. CDR3 in DNA: TGCAGCGTTGCCTTGGAGGGTATTAACCAGCCCCAGCATTTT. Looking up the rest from reference TRBV29-1 and TRBJ1-5 gives the full variable domain: SAVISQKPSRDICQRGTSLTIQCQVDSQVTMMFWYRQQPGQSLTLIATANQGSEATYESGFVIDKFPISRPNLTFSTLTVSNMSPEDSSIYLCSVALEGINQPQHFGDGTRLSIL.

This clonotype was counted at least ten times. CDR3 coding DNA: TGTGCCAGCAGTCGTAATCGCGGGACAGGGCCTTACGGGGAGCTGTTTTTT. Protein sequence: CASSRNRGTGPYGELFF. This chain connects TRBV12-3 or TRBV12-4 to TRBJ2-2, with 9 nucleotides matching TRBD1. The CDR3 is 17 residues long. V was pared by 5 bases and J by 7 bases, with 14 bases of the junction left unmatched.

This clonotype was counted at least ten times. The chain is built from TRBV10-2 and TRBJ1-2, with 7 bases lining up with TRBD1. CDR1 and CDR2 from the germline V gene are WSHSY and SAAADI. Trimming at V came to 2 bases and at J to 4 bases, leaving 10 bases not matched to a gene. The CDR3 is 16 residues long. The CDR3 DNA reads as TGCGCCAGCAGTGAGCCTGCGGGACAGACGATCTATGGCTACACCTTC. Translation: CASSEPAGQTIYGYTF.

This chain uses TRBV28 with TRBJ2-2, with 12 bases lining up with TRBD2. J lost 3 bases, V lost 6 bases, and 5 bases had no gene match. CDR3 length equals 16 residues. The germline CDR1 and CDR2 sequences are MDHEN and SYDVKM. CDR3 region: CASRERLAGDTGELFF. The CDR3 DNA reads TGTGCCAGCAGGGAGAGACTAGCGGGAGACACCGGGGAGCTGTTTTTT.

This clonotype was seen at least ten times. V is TRBV28 and J is TRBJ1-2; the match to TRBD1 covers 8 bases. V gave up 8 bases and J gave up 4 bases; unmatched junction bases: 12. Germline assignment: CDR1 MDHEN and CDR2 SYDVKM. This CDR3 contains 15 residues. The CDR3 DNA reads as TGTGCCAGCGTAACCCCCCAGGGGGCCCGCTATGGCTACACCTTC. Translation gives CASVTPQGARYGYTF.

This clonotype was recorded many times. The chain couples TRBV12-3 or TRBV12-4 to TRBJ1-2; D is perhaps TRBD1 (5 bases). The CDR3 spans 14 residues. V was clipped by 5 bases and J by 0 bases, with 10 bases between them. The CDR3 is CASSPTDPNYGYTF. CDR3 nucleotides: TGTGCCAGCAGTCCGACAGATCCTAACTATGGCTACACCTTC.

The gene calls are TRBV5-1 and TRBJ1-1; possibly TRBD1 for D (6 bases). The ends were cut back, 6 bases at V and 6 bases at J, with 15 bases in the middle. CDR3 length: 13 residues. CDR1 is SGHRS, CDR2 YFSETQ, per germline. CDR3 nucleotides: TGCGCCAGCACAACCACGGGGGGCTCTGAAGCTTTCTTT. Its translation is CASTTTGGSEAFF.

This clonotype was recorded many times. The chain links TRBV6-5 to TRBJ1-5; D is possibly TRBD1 (5 bases). This CDR3 spans 16 amino acids. The ends were cut back, 8 bases at V and 1 base at J, with 18 bases in the middle. Germline V gene sequence: CDR1 MNHEY, CDR2 SVGAGI. The CDR3 is CASSIREGWSNQPQHF. As DNA, the CDR3 is TGTGCCAGCTCGATCAGGGAGGGGTGGAGCAATCAGCCCCAGCATTTT.

This clonotype has ten or more counts. The gene calls are TRBV6-1 and TRBJ2-4, with D possibly matching TRBD1 (6 bases). Germline V gives CDR1 MNHNS, CDR2 SASEGT. V was cut by 1 base and J by 4 bases, with 8 bases left in between. This CDR3 region has 14 residues. The DNA of the CDR3 is TGTGCCAGCAGTGAAGGGCAGGGGAAAAACATTCAGTACTTC. Translation gives CASSEGQGKNIQYF.

The J gene is TRBJ2-7, the V gene TRBV6-2 or TRBV6-3, with D maybe TRBD2 (5 bases). This CDR3 is 14 amino acids long. Trimming took 2 bases from V and 4 from J, leaving 12 bases between them. Germline V gives CDR1 MNHEY, CDR2 SVGEGT. DNA for the CDR3: TGTGCCAGCAGTTACAGGGAGACTTCGTACGAGCAGTACTTC. Protein: CASSYRETSYEQYF.

This clonotype occurred a few times. The chain is built from TRBV19 and TRBJ1-4; D perhaps matches TRBD1 (6 bases). V was shortened by 9 bases and J by 2 bases, with 16 bases between the two germline ends. Germline V gene sequence: CDR1 LNHDA, CDR2 SQIVND (reference sequence). This CDR3 region has 15 residues. DNA for the CDR3: TGTGCCAGCAACGACAGGCGTTTGACTAATGAAAAACTGTTTTTT. This gives the protein CASNDRRLTNEKLFF.

This clonotype has a count of ten or more. The chain joins TRBV15 to TRBJ1-1; D is uncertain. The CDR3 has 14 amino acids. V lost 0 bases and J 1 base, leaving 6 bases between the germline ends. The germline V gene has CDR1 LNHNV and CDR2 YYDKDF (reference sequence). CDR3 DNA sequence: TGTGCCACCAGCAGAGATCGGAAGAACACTGAAGCTTTCTTT. Translated: CATSRDRKNTEAFF.

There are many counts of this clonotype. The chain has TRBV7-8 and TRBJ2-5, with D unresolved. CDR3 length equals 13 residues. Trimming cost V 1 base and J 4 bases, with 7 bases left between them. Germline CDR1 SGHVS, CDR2 FQNEAQ. The CDR3 DNA reads TGTGCCAGCAGCTTAGGAGTATTAGAGACCCAGTACTTC. Translated, it gives CASSLGVLETQYF.

The J gene is TRBJ2-1, the V gene TRBV25-1; TRBD1 aligns across 7 bases. Germline values: CDR1 MGHDK, CDR2 SYGVNS. This CDR3 contains 13 residues. V was clipped by 1 base and J by 10 bases; unmatched bases: 4. CDR3 amino acids: CASSEFGGQEQFF. CDR3 in DNA: TGTGCCAGCAGTGAATTTGGGGGACAGGAGCAGTTCTTC.

There are many counts of this clonotype. This chain connects TRBV12-3 or TRBV12-4 to TRBJ2-2, with 11 bases matching TRBD2. V shed 7 bases, J shed 3 bases, and the junction held 4 bases outside the gene matches. This CDR3 contains 15 residues. CDR3 bases: TGTGCCAGCATCGGACTAGCGGGCTACACCGGGGAGCTGTTTTTT. It specifies CASIGLAGYTGELFF.

The V gene is TRBV29-1, the J gene TRBJ2-5; possible D gene TRBD2, 6 bases. Looked up from germline, CDR1 is SQVTM and CDR2 is ANQGSEA. The length of the CDR3 is 12 residues. The germline V and J ends were trimmed by 6 bases and 5 bases, with 13 bases remaining between them. In nucleotides, the CDR3 is TGCAGCGTCTGGACGGGGGACGAGACCCAGTACTTC. Its protein is CSVWTGDETQYF.

This clonotype was seen repeatedly, ten times or more. This sequence joins TRBV6-2 or TRBV6-3 and TRBJ2-7, with D tentatively TRBD1 (5 bases). The CDR3 spans 12 residues. Germline V gene lookup returns CDR1 MNHEY and CDR2 SVGEGT. V lost 6 bases to trimming and J lost 0 bases, with 6 bases between them. CDR3 nucleotides: TGTGCCAGCAGGGACATCTCCTACGAGCAGTACTTC. Amino acid sequence: CASRDISYEQYF.

This clonotype was seen ten or more times. The rearrangement joins TRBV7-9 to TRBJ2-5, with 7 positions matching TRBD1. The CDR3 extends over 15 amino acids. The V segment lost 6 bases and the J segment 0 bases; nucleotides outside the gene matches: 7. Germline V gene sequence: CDR1 SEHNR, CDR2 FQNEAQ (reference sequence). CDR3 coding DNA: TGTGCCAGCAGTGAGTTAGACAGGGACCAAGAGACCCAGTACTTC. This encodes CASSELDRDQETQYF. The whole variable domain, filled in from reference TRBV7-9 and TRBJ2-5, reads DTGVSQNPRHKITKRGQNVTFRCDPISEHNRLYWYRQTLGQGPEFLTYFQNEAQLEKSRLLSDRFSAERPKGSFSTLEIQRTEQGDSAMYLCASSELDRDQETQYFGPGTRLLVL.

This clonotype was counted ten times or more. This chain joins TRBV4-3 and TRBJ2-7; D could derive from TRBD1 or TRBD2 (5 bases each). Germline V lookup: CDR1 LGHNA, CDR2 YSLEER. Trimming shortened V by 4 bases and J by 0 bases, and 10 bases separated the two germline ends. The length of the CDR3 is 14 residues. Here the CDR3 reads CASSPFGGSYEQYF. The CDR3 DNA is TGCGCCAGCAGCCCATTTGGGGGCTCCTACGAGCAGTACTTC.

This clonotype appeared many times. The chain joins TRBV27 to TRBJ1-6; no clear D. Trimming stripped 2 bases from V and 4 bases from J, with 9 bases between. CDR1 MNHEY and CDR2 SMNVEV come from the germline V gene (reference sequence). This CDR3 is built from 15 residues. The CDR3 bases are TGTGCCAGCAGTTTACAGGACGCTTATAATTCACCCCTCCACTTT. It yields the protein CASSLQDAYNSPLHF.

This clonotype came up many times. The V and J genes are TRBV30 and TRBJ2-3, with D unclear. CDR3 length: 13 residues. In germline, CDR1 is GTSNPN, CDR2 SVGIG (reference sequence). V lost 1 base and J lost 6, with 11 bases in between. The CDR3 loop is CAWSGLLRDTQYF. The CDR3 DNA sequence: TGTGCCTGGAGTGGACTTCTCAGGGATACGCAGTATTTT.

The table lists this clonotype with a few counts. The chain carries TRBV2 and TRBJ2-2, with 7 bases that match TRBD2. V dropped 4 bases and J dropped 6; count of bases not matched to a gene: 17. This CDR3 region has 18 residues. Germline assignment: CDR1 SNHLY and CDR2 FYNNEI. The DNA of the CDR3 is TGTGCCAGCAGTGTAAATTCACTAGCGCCAAAGAGGGCCGGGGAGCTGTTTTTT. The encoded protein is CASSVNSLAPKRAGELFF.

In this sample, this clonotype turned up many times. V is TRBV18 and J is TRBJ2-2, with a weak D call TRBD2 (5 bases). Germline assignment: CDR1 KGHSH and CDR2 LQKENI. This CDR3 is built from 14 residues. Trimming pared 6 bases from V and 1 base from J, leaving 9 bases between. The CDR3 sequence: CASSRGLNTGELFF. CDR3 coding DNA: TGTGCCAGCTCCCGTGGACTGAACACCGGGGAGCTGTTTTTT.

The chain carries TRBV4-1 and TRBJ2-6, with unresolved D. The CDR3 is 17 amino acids. Germline V CDR1 and CDR2: MGHRA, YSYEKL. V shed 0 bases and J shed 1 base, with 10 bases lying between them. CDR3 sequence: CASSQDGPWSGANVLTF. CDR3 coding DNA: TGCGCCAGCAGCCAAGATGGCCCCTGGTCTGGGGCCAACGTCCTGACTTTC.